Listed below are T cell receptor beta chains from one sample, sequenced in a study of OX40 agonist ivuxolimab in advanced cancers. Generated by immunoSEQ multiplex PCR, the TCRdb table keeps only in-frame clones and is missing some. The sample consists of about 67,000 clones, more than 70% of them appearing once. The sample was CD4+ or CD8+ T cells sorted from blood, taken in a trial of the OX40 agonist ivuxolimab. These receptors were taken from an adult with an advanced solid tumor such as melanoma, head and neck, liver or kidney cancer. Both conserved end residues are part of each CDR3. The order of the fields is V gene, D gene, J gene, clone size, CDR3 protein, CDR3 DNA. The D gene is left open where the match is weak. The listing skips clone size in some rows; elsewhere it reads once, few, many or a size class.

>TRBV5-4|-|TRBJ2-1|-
CASSQTGTPYNEQFF
TGTGCCAGCAGCCAAACCGGGACACCCTACAATGAGCAGTTCTTC
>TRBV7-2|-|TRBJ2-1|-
CASSPVGVDEQFF
TGTGCCAGCAGCCCTGTGGGCGTGGATGAGCAGTTCTTC
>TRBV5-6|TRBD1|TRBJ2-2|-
CASSRYFGQGNTGELFF
TGTGCCAGCAGCCGCTACTTTGGACAGGGGAACACCGGGGAGCTGTTTTTT
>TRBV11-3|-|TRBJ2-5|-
CASSGDQETQYF
TGTGCCAGCAGCGGGGATCAGGAGACCCAGTACTTC
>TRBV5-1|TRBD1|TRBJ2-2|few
CASSLIPPGQGATGELFF
TGCGCCAGCAGCCTCATCCCACCGGGACAGGGGGCAACCGGGGAGCTGTTTTTT
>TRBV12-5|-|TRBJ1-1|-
CASGFSGGTEAFF
TGTGCTAGTGGTTTTTCCGGCGGCACTGAAGCTTTCTTT
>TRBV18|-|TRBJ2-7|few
CASSPPSSYEQYF
TGTGCCAGCTCACCACCGTCTTCCTACGAGCAGTACTTC
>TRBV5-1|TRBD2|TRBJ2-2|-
CASSEGTSNTGELFF
TGCGCCAGCAGCGAAGGGACTAGCAACACCGGGGAGCTGTTTTTT
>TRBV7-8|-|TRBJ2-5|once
CASSPQPGLQETQYF
TGTGCCAGCAGCCCACAGCCGGGACTTCAAGAGACCCAGTACTTC
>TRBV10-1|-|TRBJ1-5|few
CASSGSAGVQPQHF
TGCGCCAGCAGTGGATCGGCAGGGGTTCAGCCCCAGCATTTT